The entry below describes one TCR beta chain. These data come from a study of blood T cells in healthy people across ages. Total RNA, at least 5.5 micrograms per sample, came from PBMCs. Germline-derived CDR1 and CDR2 are SEHNR and FQNEAQ (reference sequence). V dropped 5 bases and J dropped 3 bases, with 7 bases sitting between them. The CDR3 has 12 residues. The use of a sample-barcoded 5' primer and a J-beta primer mix characterized a second PCR of roughly 6 to 12 cycles. The template-switch adaptor, which had 12 random nucleotides, put a tag on each cDNA molecule. Each CDR3 protein is one row after TCRdb ran MiXCR on the 5' RACE reads. The top ten clones hold 4% of a sample with about 1.5 million distinct CDR3 sequences, roughly two fifths of them seen once.

The sequenced material came from blood. This sequence joins TRBV7-9 and TRBJ1-1; D ambiguous. This clonotype was obtained from a woman aged 18-29 years in good health. The CDR3 DNA is TGTGCCAGCAGCCGGCAATACACTGAAGCTTTCTTT. As protein: CASSRQYTEAFF.